A selection of T cell receptor beta chains follows, all from one sample in a study of neoadjuvant nivolumab and ipilimumab in lung cancer. Produced via immunoSEQ multiplex PCR; TCRdb's table is partial and in-frame only. The sample includes some 37,000 clones, about 88% of them seen just once. This sample comprised peripheral blood, obtained before neoadjuvant nivolumab, alone or with ipilimumab. Receptor source: an adult with non-small cell lung cancer. Both conserved end residues are part of each CDR3. The order of the fields is J gene, clone size, D gene, V gene, CDR3 protein, CDR3 DNA. A D gene is named only where the DNA matches it firmly. Clone size, where shown, is once, few, many, or a class for clones that have expanded.

TRBJ2-7	NA	TRBD1	TRBV29-1	CSVKTGELNEQYF	TGCAGCGTAAAGACAGGGGAATTAAACGAGCAGTACTTC
TRBJ2-1	NA	TRBD1	TRBV7-9	CASSPRGIIYNEQFF	TGTGCCAGCAGCCCCAGGGGGATTATTTACAATGAGCAGTTCTTC
TRBJ2-2	NA	TRBD1	TRBV6-6	CASFSGTGGTGELFF	TGTGCCAGCTTCTCAGGGACAGGGGGTACCGGGGAGCTGTTTTTT
TRBJ1-5	NA	NA	TRBV25-1	CASSLVGQPQHF	TGTGCCAGCAGCCTTGTTGGTCAGCCCCAGCATTTT
TRBJ2-3	NA	NA	TRBV7-9	CASSHRTDTQYF	TGTGCCAGCAGCCATCGCACAGATACGCAGTATTTT
TRBJ2-7	NA	TRBD2	TRBV29-1	CSVEERGGTSYEQYF	TGCAGCGTTGAAGAACGGGGGGGGACTAGCTACGAGCAGTACTTC
TRBJ2-3	NA	TRBD2	TRBV7-2	CASSLGLAGPSTDTQYF	TGTGCCAGCAGCTTGGGACTAGCGGGCCCTAGCACAGATACGCAGTATTTT
TRBJ2-7	NA	NA	TRBV5-1	CASSGGVPESSYEQYF	TGCGCCAGCAGCGGTGGGGTCCCAGAGAGCTCCTACGAGCAGTACTTC
TRBJ2-1	NA	NA	TRBV10-3	CAIRGPSNEQFF	TGTGCCATCAGGGGACCCTCCAATGAGCAGTTCTTC
TRBJ2-5	NA	TRBD2	TRBV18	CASRFSGSGETQYF	TGTGCCAGCAGGTTTAGCGGGAGCGGTGAGACCCAGTACTTC
TRBJ2-7	NA	NA	TRBV10-3	CAITSGGGSYEQYF	TGTGCCATCACCTCAGGGGGGGGATCCTACGAGCAGTACTTC
TRBJ2-5	NA	TRBD1	TRBV7-3	CASSVGQKETQYF	TGTGCCAGCAGCGTGGGACAGAAAGAGACCCAGTACTTC
TRBJ2-3	NA	NA	TRBV9	CASSVDGATQYF	TGTGCCAGCAGCGTAGACGGAGCTACGCAGTATTTT
TRBJ2-3	NA	NA	TRBV13	CASTRGSSGTAFSQYF	TGTGCCAGTACAAGGGGTTCCTCCGGGACCGCCTTTTCGCAGTATTTT
TRBJ2-5	NA	NA	TRBV6-4	CASSDSKLQETQYF	TGTGCCAGCAGTGATAGCAAACTCCAAGAGACCCAGTACTTC
TRBJ2-1	NA	NA	TRBV30	CAWSRIGTVDEQFF	TGTGCCTGGAGTAGAATCGGGACGGTGGATGAGCAGTTCTTC
TRBJ2-3	NA	NA	TRBV7-2	CASSPSLGSHTDTQYF	TGTGCCAGCAGCCCCAGCCTCGGCTCACACACAGATACGCAGTATTTT
TRBJ2-3	NA	TRBD2	TRBV7-3	CASSPLAGVTDTQYF	TGTGCCAGCAGCCCACTAGCGGGAGTCACAGATACGCAGTATTTT
TRBJ2-2	NA	NA	TRBV10-1	CASSEGVPGELFF	TGCGCCAGCAGTGAAGGGGTCCCCGGGGAGCTGTTTTTT
TRBJ2-1	NA	NA	TRBV7-6	CASSLGSSYNEQFF	TGTGCCAGCAGCTTAGGGAGCTCCTACAATGAGCAGTTCTTC
TRBJ2-7	NA	NA	TRBV30	CAWSVPGDPPWQYF	TGTGCCTGGAGTGTACCTGGGGACCCTCCTTGGCAGTACTTC
TRBJ2-5	NA	TRBD1	TRBV27	CASRDRGHETQYF	TGTGCCAGCCGGGACAGGGGGCATGAGACCCAGTACTTC
TRBJ1-5	NA	NA	TRBV15	CATSRDRDVYRPQHF	TGTGCCACCAGCAGAGATCGGGACGTTTATCGGCCCCAGCATTTT
TRBJ2-7	NA	NA	TRBV5-1	CASSLASGFSSYEQYF	TGCGCCAGCAGCTTGGCAAGCGGGTTTAGCTCCTACGAGCAGTACTTC
TRBJ2-2	NA	NA	TRBV9	CASSVGTGRSNTGELFF	TGTGCCAGCAGCGTAGGAACAGGGAGGTCCAACACCGGGGAGCTGTTTTTT
TRBJ2-1	NA	NA	TRBV27	CASSLSYAREQFF	TGTGCCAGCAGTTTATCTTATGCGCGTGAGCAGTTCTTC
TRBJ2-1	NA	TRBD2	TRBV27	CASSSRLAASNEQFF	TGTGCCAGCAGTTCAAGACTAGCGGCTTCGAATGAGCAGTTCTTC
TRBJ2-2	once	NA	TRBV12-5	CASGLDRTANTGELFF	TGTGCTAGTGGTTTGGACCGGACAGCGAACACCGGGGAGCTGTTTTTT
TRBJ1-2	NA	NA	TRBV5-4	CASSFPGEGPYGYTF	TGTGCCAGCAGCTTTCCGGGTGAGGGTCCCTATGGCTACACCTTC
TRBJ2-1	NA	TRBD2	TRBV7-9	CASSRTLAGRSYNEQFF	TGTGCCAGCAGCCGGACCCTAGCGGGCCGATCCTACAATGAGCAGTTCTTC
TRBJ2-7	NA	TRBD2	TRBV7-9	CASSPRTSGSNEQYF	TGTGCCAGCAGCCCTCGGACTAGCGGGAGCAACGAGCAGTACTTC
TRBJ2-5	once	NA	TRBV18	CASSQGWETQYF	TGTGCCAGCTCCCAGGGATGGGAGACCCAGTACTTC
TRBJ2-7	once	NA	TRBV21-1	CASSKAHDPSYEQYF	TGTGCCAGCAGCAAAGCGCATGACCCCTCCTACGAGCAGTACTTC
TRBJ2-1	NA	TRBD2	TRBV11-3	CASSTGLAGGDEQFF	TGTGCCAGCAGCACCGGACTAGCGGGAGGGGATGAGCAGTTCTTC
TRBJ1-3	NA	NA	TRBV30	CAWSTGGDGNTIYF	TGTGCCTGGAGTACGGGAGGGGATGGAAACACCATATATTTT
TRBJ2-3	NA	NA	TRBV19	CASSRTDTQYF	TGTGCCAGTAGTCGTACAGATACGCAGTATTTT
TRBJ1-2	NA	NA	TRBV6-5	CASSYPDGYGYTF	TGTGCCAGCAGTTACCCGGACGGCTATGGCTACACCTTC
TRBJ1-2	NA	NA	TRBV28	CASALGVGGYTF	TGTGCCAGCGCGTTAGGGGTCGGCGGCTACACCTTC
TRBJ2-1	NA	NA	TRBV7-7	CASSLGGPDYNEQFF	TGTGCCAGCAGCTTAGGGGGACCCGATTACAATGAGCAGTTCTTC
TRBJ2-1	NA	NA	TRBV29-1	CSVDSPTGIPYNEQFF	TGCAGCGTTGACTCACCCACAGGGATCCCCTACAATGAGCAGTTCTTC
TRBJ1-2	NA	NA	TRBV4-1	CASSQDRPGTNYGYTF	TGCGCCAGCAGCCAAGACCGACCAGGAACCAACTATGGCTACACCTTC
TRBJ1-3	NA	NA	TRBV7-9	CASSLDRDPSGNTIYF	TGTGCCAGCAGCTTAGACAGGGACCCCTCTGGAAACACCATATATTTT
TRBJ2-7	NA	NA	TRBV6-6	CASSYSAGVYSYEQYF	TGTGCCAGCAGTTACTCGGCAGGGGTCTACTCCTACGAGCAGTACTTC
TRBJ2-7	NA	NA	TRBV11-3	CASSLSGSSYEQYF	TGTGCCAGCAGCTTAAGCGGAAGCTCCTACGAGCAGTACTTC
TRBJ2-3	once	NA	TRBV7-9	CASSLSRGRPTDTQYF	TGTGCCAGCAGCTTAAGTCGGGGGCGGCCCACAGATACGCAGTATTTT
TRBJ2-5	NA	NA	TRBV25-1	CASIGGLAQETQYF	TGTGCCAGCATTGGCGGACTGGCCCAAGAGACCCAGTACTTC
TRBJ1-4	NA	NA	TRBV5-1	CASSLTGEGEKLFF	TGCGCCAGCAGCTTGACGGGCGAGGGTGAAAAACTGTTTTTT
TRBJ1-1	NA	TRBD1	TRBV29-1	CSAGQGVATEAFF	TGCAGCGCCGGACAGGGAGTGGCCACTGAAGCTTTCTTT
TRBJ2-4	NA	TRBD2	TRBV7-2	CASSLQSGLAGGPQNIQYF	TGTGCCAGCAGCCTCCAATCGGGACTAGCGGGAGGCCCACAAAACATTCAGTACTTC
TRBJ2-7	NA	TRBD2	TRBV30	CAWSVLGGTTPGYEQYF	TGTGCCTGGAGTGTACTCGGCGGGACTACACCCGGGTACGAGCAGTACTTC
TRBJ2-2	medium-sized	NA	TRBV4-1	CASSPDGNTGELFF	TGCGCCAGCAGCCCGGACGGAAACACCGGGGAGCTGTTTTTT
TRBJ2-1	NA	NA	TRBV6-1	CASSVRGRMGNEQFF	TGTGCCAGCAGTGTTAGGGGTCGGATGGGCAATGAGCAGTTCTTC
TRBJ1-1	NA	NA	TRBV4-3	CASSQVEYTEAFF	TGCGCCAGCAGCCAAGTGGAGTACACTGAAGCTTTCTTT